The 15 T cell receptor beta chains in this list originate from one sample, sequenced in a study of T cells in Graves' hyperthyroidism and ophthalmopathy. RNA transcripts provided the source from which TCR beta CDR3 regions were amplified. Initially, a first-round RT-PCR of the TCR CDR3 employed the HTBI primer set. TCRdb reanalysed the multiplex PCR reads using MiXCR and keeps one entry per CDR3 protein. The sample has under 450,000 distinct CDR3 sequences, roughly 13% seen once; the top ten hold less than 25%. Sequencing used blood. The receptor set was obtained from a man aged 25-40 years with Graves' hyperthyroidism that later progressed to Graves' ophthalmopathy.

The sample holds many counts of this clonotype. V and J are TRBV6-1 and TRBJ2-7; 14 bases agree with TRBD2. Germline CDR1 is MNHNS and CDR2 is SASEGT. The CDR3 is 15 amino acids. V was clipped by 5 bases and J by 6 bases; unmatched bases: 6. CDR3 in amino acids: CASSTTSGGAAEQYF. The CDR3 bases are TGTGCCAGCAGTACGACTAGCGGGGGGGCCGCCGAGCAGTACTTC.

Only a few counts were recorded for this clonotype. The V call is TRBV5-1, the J call TRBJ1-2; no clear D. Germline V gene sequence: CDR1 SGHRS, CDR2 YFSETQ. The CDR3 is 14 amino acids. V gave up 0 bases and J gave up 3 bases, with 9 bases separating them. The DNA of the CDR3 is TGCGCCAGCAGCTTGGATCCGGGATACTATGGCTACACCTTC. Translation: CASSLDPGYYGYTF.

In regard to this clonotype: A much larger clone differs by one base, so this may be a read error. The chain uses TRBV10-3 and TRBJ2-7; 7 nucleotides line up with TRBD2. The ends lost 6 bases at V and 3 bases at J; junction bases unmatched: 2. The CDR3 totals 12 residues. Germline V lookup: CDR1 ENHRY, CDR2 SYGVKD. CDR3 in DNA: TGTGCCATCAGACGGGGGGACTACGAGCAGTACTTC. It specifies CAIRRGDYEQYF.

The sample holds many counts of this clonotype. The V call is TRBV6-4, the J call TRBJ1-2, with 10 bases lining up with TRBD1. Trimming cost V 6 bases and J 7 bases; bases outside gene matches: 5. Germline CDR1 MRHNA, CDR2 SNTAGT. The CDR3 is made up of 13 amino acids. The CDR3 bases are TGTGCCAGCAGGACAGGGGGCGAAGGTGGCTACACCTTC. This encodes CASRTGGEGGYTF.

This clonotype was detected many times. V and J are TRBV5-1 and TRBJ2-2, with D hard to call. This CDR3 has 13 amino acids. V lost 0 bases and J lost 6, with 6 bases in between. Germline CDR1 and CDR2: SGHRS and YFSETQ. The CDR3 DNA follows: TGCGCCAGCAGCTTGGGCACTTCCGGGGAGCTGTTTTTT. Encoded protein: CASSLGTSGELFF. Complete variable domain (other parts from reference TRBV5-1 and TRBJ2-2): KAGVTQTPRYLIKTRGQQVTLSCSPISGHRSVSWYQQTPGQGLQFLFEYFSETQRNKGNFPGRFSGRQFSNSRSEMNVSTLELGDSALYLCASSLGTSGELFFGEGSRLTVL.

This clonotype was counted between two and nine times. This rearrangement joins TRBV6-1 to TRBJ1-3; D unclear. Trimming left V 5 bases short and J 0 bases short, with 8 bases between. The CDR3 is 14 residues long. The germline CDR1 and CDR2 sequences are MNHNS and SASEGT. The CDR3 region is CASSSSGSGNTIYF. As DNA, the CDR3 is TGTGCCAGCAGTTCGTCGGGCTCTGGAAACACCATATATTTT.

This clonotype was seen at least ten times. The V call is TRBV7-9, the J call TRBJ2-3; D call uncertain. V was shortened by 3 bases and J by 2 bases, with 9 bases between the two germline ends. The CDR3 is made up of 14 amino acids. CDR1 is SEHNR and CDR2 is FQNEAQ in the germline V gene (reference sequence). CDR3 nucleotides: TGTGCCAGCAGCTTTATCGGTTCCACAGATACGCAGTATTTT. Protein product: CASSFIGSTDTQYF.

This clonotype was seen ten or more times. This chain connects TRBV28 to TRBJ1-5; D uncertain. Between the trimmed V and J ends, which lost 5 bases and 0 bases, there was a span of 11 bases. This CDR3 has 15 residues. The V gene's germline CDR1 is MDHEN and CDR2 SYDVKM. The CDR3: CASSREPYSNQPQHF. DNA for the CDR3: TGTGCCAGCAGTAGAGAGCCTTATAGCAATCAGCCCCAGCATTTT.

This chain connects TRBV25-1 to TRBJ2-5, with TRBD2 matching 15 bases. The CDR3 runs to 20 residues. CDR1 is MGHDK, CDR2 SYGVNS, per germline. V shed 0 bases and J 4 bases; nucleotides not matched to a gene: 12. CDR3 in amino acids: CASSEYGLAGGPLKGETQYF. In nucleotides, the CDR3 is TGTGCCAGCAGTGAATACGGACTAGCGGGGGGGCCACTGAAGGGAGAGACCCAGTACTTC.

This clonotype showed up many times. The rearrangement uses TRBV7-8 and TRBJ1-1; D call uncertain. V lost 1 base to trimming and J lost 2 bases, with 8 bases between them. Germline CDR1 is SGHVS and CDR2 is FQNEAQ. The CDR3 runs 14 residues. CDR3 sequence: CASSLVQVNTEAFF. The CDR3 DNA is TGTGCCAGCAGCTTAGTACAAGTTAACACTGAAGCTTTCTTT.

In its sample, this clonotype was seen many times. The chain has TRBV3-1 and TRBJ1-1, with TRBD1 identical over 7 bases. V lost 4 bases to trimming and J lost 3 bases; unmatched junction nucleotides: 8. Germline V gene sequence: CDR1 LGHDT, CDR2 YNNKEL (reference sequence). This CDR3 has 15 amino acids. The CDR3 region has the DNA TGTGCCAGCAGCCTTACAGGACAGGTAGACACTGAAGCTTTCTTT. As protein: CASSLTGQVDTEAFF.

In this sample, this clonotype turned up a few times. V gene TRBV9 combines with J gene TRBJ2-7; D uncertain. The V gene's germline CDR1 is SGDLS and CDR2 YYNGEE. V was pared by 0 bases and J by 3 bases, with 13 bases between. The CDR3 loop spans 15 amino acids. CDR3 region: CASSVGEGDLYEQYF. DNA of the CDR3: TGTGCCAGCAGCGTAGGCGAAGGAGATCTCTACGAGCAGTACTTC.

This clonotype was observed a handful of times. For the CDR3, the DNA is TGTGCCATCAGTGAGATGGGGGCCGCCGCCACCTTC. Translated: CAISEMGAAATF. J is TRBJ1-2 and V is TRBV10-3, with D possibly being TRBD1 (6 bases). Trimming shortened V by 2 bases and J by 13 bases, and 14 bases separated the two germline ends. The germline gives CDR1 ENHRY, CDR2 SYGVKD. The CDR3 contains 12 residues.

This clonotype appeared many times. The chain uses TRBV11-1 and TRBJ2-5; TRBD2 matches at 11 bases. V lost 1 base, J lost 4 bases, and 5 bases stayed unmatched. The CDR3 contains 16 residues. Germline V gene lookup returns CDR1 SGHAT and CDR2 FQDESV (reference sequence). The CDR3 here is CASSLVSGGAGETQYF. Here the CDR3 DNA reads TGTGCCAGCAGCTTAGTTAGCGGGGGGGCCGGAGAGACCCAGTACTTC.

This clonotype was found a few times. J is TRBJ1-2 and V is TRBV9, with D perhaps TRBD1 (5 bases). V was trimmed by 4 bases and J by 0 bases, leaving 22 bases between them. The CDR3 spans 18 residues. Germline CDR1 SGDLS, CDR2 YYNGEE. In nucleotides, the CDR3 is TGTGCCAGCAGCAGACACTCGGGGCAAACCACTACTAACTATGGCTACACCTTC. It codes for CASSRHSGQTTTNYGYTF.